The 28 T cell receptor beta chains given below trace back to one sample, sequenced in a study of T cells after posttransplantation cyclophosphamide. Clones were sequenced by immunoSEQ multiplex PCR, and TCRdb holds only the in-frame ones, with some missing. This sample has approximately 24,000 clones, each found more than once. Input material: PBMCs. The receptors shown here come from a woman aged 60-70 years in good health, CMV-negative, and a related stem cell transplant donor.

In its sample, this clone was seen many times. The chain links TRBV18 to TRBJ2-2, with D possibly being TRBD2 (6 bases). V dropped 3 bases and J dropped 4 bases, with 15 bases sitting between them. Germline CDR1 is KGHSH and CDR2 is LQKENI. The CDR3 extends over 16 amino acids. The CDR3 DNA is TGTGCCAGCTCACCTGTGACTAGTTTCGGCACCGGGGAGCTGTTTTTT. Protein product: CASSPVTSFGTGELFF. Variable domain in full (rest from reference TRBV18 and TRBJ2-2): NAGVMQNPRHLVRRRGQEARLRCSPMKGHSHVYWYRQLPEEGLKFMVYLQKENIIDESGMPKERFSAEFPKEGPSILRIQQVVRGDSAAYFCASSPVTSFGTGELFFGEGSRLTVL.

The table lists this clone with many counts. V is TRBV9 and J is TRBJ2-3; 10 nucleotides align to TRBD2. Trimming took 3 bases from V and 5 from J; bases not matched to a gene: 9. Germline V gene lookup returns CDR1 SGDLS and CDR2 YYNGEE. The CDR3 consists of 16 residues. CDR3 sequence (DNA): TGTGCCAGCAGCGAGAGCGGGGGGGGCCGAGGAGATACGCAGTATTTT. Its protein is CASSESGGGRGDTQYF. Complete variable domain (other parts from reference TRBV9 and TRBJ2-3): DSGVTQTPKHLITATGQRVTLRCSPRSGDLSVYWYQQSLDQGLQFLIQYYNGEERAKGNILERFSAQQFPDLHSELNLSSLELGDSALYFCASSESGGGRGDTQYFGPGTRLTVL.

The V call is TRBV18, the J call TRBJ1-6; TRBD1 is a possible D gene (5 bases). The CDR3 has 17 amino acids. V was cut by 3 bases and J by 8 bases, with 20 bases left in between. From germline, CDR1 is KGHSH and CDR2 LQKENI. CDR3 residues: CASSPGVGWGEYSPLHF. The CDR3 nucleotides are TGTGCCAGCTCACCTGGTGTTGGGTGGGGCGAATATTCACCCCTCCACTTT.

This clone was counted many times. This chain uses TRBV7-2 with TRBJ2-7, with 15 bases that match TRBD2. The CDR3 has 15 amino acids. V lost 4 bases to trimming and J lost 9 bases; unmatched junction nucleotides: 7. CDR1 and CDR2 (germline): SGHTA, FQGNSA. The CDR3 spells CASSSWGGLAGGQYF. CDR3 nucleotides: TGTGCCAGCAGCTCCTGGGGGGGACTAGCGGGAGGGCAGTACTTC.

This clone has only a few counts. This chain joins TRBV28 and TRBJ2-5; 11 positions agree with TRBD2. Germline-derived CDR1 and CDR2 are MDHEN and SYDVKM. Trimming at V came to 4 bases and at J to 3 bases, leaving 4 bases not matched to a gene. The CDR3 length is 15 residues. CDR3 nucleotides: TGTGCCAGCAGTTCGCCGGGACTAGCGGAAGAGACCCAGTACTTC. Translating gives CASSSPGLAEETQYF.

This clone was counted many times. The chain uses TRBV19 and TRBJ2-7; 11 bases agree with TRBD2. J was trimmed by 0 bases and V by 3 bases; bases with no gene match: 13. This CDR3 has 19 amino acids. From germline, CDR1 is LNHDA and CDR2 SQIVND (reference sequence). The CDR3, as DNA: TGTGCCAGTAGTATTCCTGCCCGGACTAGCGGGCCGAGCTCCTACGAGCAGTACTTC. This gives the protein CASSIPARTSGPSSYEQYF.

In this sample, this clone turned up many times. V usage is TRBV11-2 and J usage is TRBJ2-7, with 7 nucleotides matching TRBD1. The J segment lost 0 bases and the V segment lost 1 base, leaving 12 bases of the junction unmatched. Germline V lookup: CDR1 SGHAT, CDR2 FQNNGV. The CDR3 runs 18 residues. This CDR3 reads CASSLASGRQGFSYEQYF. Here the CDR3 DNA reads TGTGCCAGCAGCTTAGCCTCCGGAAGACAGGGCTTCTCCTACGAGCAGTACTTC.

There are many counts of this clone. V usage is TRBV5-4 and J usage is TRBJ2-1, with D unresolved. Germline V lookup: CDR1 SGHNT, CDR2 YYREEE (reference sequence). V shed 1 base and J shed 0 bases, with 5 bases lying between them. This CDR3 has 14 residues. CDR3 in DNA: TGTGCCAGCAGCTTGCCTAGCTCCTACAATGAGCAGTTCTTC. Amino acids: CASSLPSSYNEQFF.

This clone came up many times. The chain is built from TRBV5-1 and TRBJ2-1, with D possibly matching TRBD2 (5 bases). Germline-derived CDR1 and CDR2 are SGHRS and YFSETQ. The V end lost 2 bases, the J end lost 6 bases, and 15 bases lay between the germline ends. This CDR3 is built from 15 residues. The chain's CDR3 is CASSFEGDHVNEQFF. As DNA, the CDR3 is TGCGCCAGCAGCTTTGAGGGAGACCATGTCAATGAGCAGTTCTTC.

This clone came up a few times. This chain links TRBV28 with TRBJ1-2; D remains ambiguous. Germline V lookup: CDR1 MDHEN, CDR2 SYDVKM. The length of the CDR3 is 11 residues. CDR3 in DNA: TGTGGGTCCGGACGGGATTATGGCTACACCTTC. It encodes CGSGRDYGYTF.

Many counts were recorded for this clone. The chain is built from TRBV6-1 and TRBJ1-1; D remains unclear. Trimming removed 2 bases at V and 4 bases at J, with 5 bases between. The germline gives CDR1 MNHNS, CDR2 SASEGT. This CDR3 comprises 12 residues. The CDR3 DNA reads as TGTGCCAGCAGTGAAATTCGCACTGAAGCTTTCTTT. It translates to CASSEIRTEAFF.

This clone was counted at least ten times. The gene calls are TRBV7-2 and TRBJ2-1; 8 nucleotides line up with TRBD1. This CDR3 spans 14 amino acids. Germline V CDR1 and CDR2: SGHTA, FQGNSA. V lost 2 bases to trimming and J lost 9 bases; unmatched junction nucleotides: 6. Here the CDR3 reads CASSLSGQGSEQFF. The CDR3 nucleotides read TGTGCCAGCAGCTTAAGTGGACAGGGAAGTGAGCAGTTCTTC.

This clone has more than one count but fewer than ten. This rearrangement joins TRBV28 to TRBJ2-7, with D possibly TRBD2 on 6 matching bases. The CDR3 spans 13 residues. Trimming removed 5 bases at V and 4 bases at J, with 12 bases between. Germline values: CDR1 MDHEN, CDR2 SYDVKM. The DNA of the CDR3 is TGTGCCAGCAGTCCCTCCGGGACTTACGAGCAGTACGTC. It specifies CASSPSGTYEQYV.

The chain employs TRBV4-3 and TRBJ2-1, with TRBD2 matching over 16 bases. The CDR3 runs to 18 residues. Per germline, CDR1 LGHNA and CDR2 YSLEER. The J segment lost 8 bases and the V segment lost 1 base, leaving 8 bases of the junction unmatched. The CDR3 reads CASSQAERGLAGGDEQFF. The CDR3 DNA reads as TGCGCCAGCAGCCAAGCCGAGCGGGGACTAGCGGGAGGGGATGAGCAGTTCTTC.

This clone was recorded at least ten times. J is TRBJ1-1 and V is TRBV29-1; 11 bases fit TRBD1. This CDR3 has 17 amino acids. The germline V gene encodes CDR1 SQVTM and CDR2 ANQGSEA. The J segment lost 1 base and the V segment lost 2 bases, leaving 9 bases of the junction unmatched. CDR3 amino acids: CSVEWGGTGGWNTEAFF. CDR3 sequence (DNA): TGCAGCGTTGAATGGGGCGGGACAGGGGGATGGAACACTGAAGCTTTCTTT.

This clone was counted ten times or more. The CDR3 spells CSVEDKRQGRTEAFF. Written as DNA, the CDR3 is TGCAGCGTTGAAGATAAGCGCCAGGGTCGGACTGAAGCTTTCTTT. The chain carries TRBV29-1 and TRBJ1-1, with TRBD1 as a possible D gene (5 bases). Looked up from germline, CDR1 is SQVTM and CDR2 is ANQGSEA. V dropped 0 bases and J dropped 5 bases, with 16 bases sitting between them. The length of the CDR3 is 15 residues.

This clone was observed many times. The chain recombines TRBV10-3 with TRBJ1-5; D not resolved. The CDR3 runs 14 residues. Germline CDR1 and CDR2: ENHRY and SYGVKD. V was pared by 2 bases and J by 3 bases, with 8 bases between. This chain's CDR3 is CAISERQDNQPQHF. The CDR3 DNA follows: TGTGCCATCAGTGAGAGGCAGGACAATCAGCCCCAGCATTTT.

This clone was detected only a few times. The chain is built from TRBV10-3 and TRBJ2-3; TRBD2 agrees at 7 bases. Germline assignment: CDR1 ENHRY and CDR2 SYGVKD. The CDR3 contains 13 residues. Trimming cost V 6 bases and J 2 bases; bases outside gene matches: 2. DNA of the CDR3: TGTGCCATCAGAACTAGCGCCACAGATACGCAGTATTTT. Translated: CAIRTSATDTQYF.

This clone was picked up many times. This chain uses TRBV19 with TRBJ1-2; D perhaps matches TRBD1 (5 bases). V was pared by 7 bases and J by 13 bases, with 19 bases between. From germline, CDR1 is LNHDA and CDR2 SQIVND (reference sequence). The CDR3 has 12 residues. CDR3 region: CASTLLPQEPTF. The CDR3 DNA is TGTGCCAGTACCCTACTCCCACAGGAACCCACCTTC. Drawing the rest from reference TRBV19 and TRBJ1-2, the complete variable domain is DGGITQSPKYLFRKEGQNVTLSCEQNLNHDAMYWYRQDPGQGLRLIYYSQIVNDFQKGDIAEGYSVSREKKESFPLTVTSAQKNPTAFYLCASTLLPQEPTFGSGTRLTVV.

This clone has only a few counts. The chain carries TRBV7-2 and TRBJ1-6, with D possibly matching TRBD1 (5 bases). V gave up 6 bases and J gave up 2 bases, with 11 bases separating them. The CDR3 sequence is 15 residues long. Per the germline V gene, CDR1 is SGHTA and CDR2 is FQGNSA. CDR3 amino acids: CASSRDSTYNSPLHF. As DNA, the CDR3 is TGTGCCAGCAGTCGAGACAGCACCTATAATTCACCCCTCCACTTT.

There are a few counts of this clone. The V call is TRBV21-1, the J call TRBJ1-5; the D call TRBD1 from the table was never checked on the DNA. TRBV21-1 is designated a pseudogene. There are 17 residues in the CDR3. The CDR3 protein is CASSPGRWDRGPETQHF. The DNA of the CDR3 is TGTGCCAGCAGCCCTGGGAGGTGGGACAGGGGGCCAGAGACCCAGCATTTT.

This clone was counted a few times. V gene TRBV5-6 combines with J gene TRBJ2-2; D is perhaps TRBD2 (5 bases). V was trimmed by 0 bases and J by 9 bases, leaving 12 bases between them. The germline V gene has CDR1 SGHDT and CDR2 YYEEEE. This CDR3 comprises 14 residues. The CDR3 sequence: CASSLAGELRELFF. CDR3 nucleotides: TGTGCCAGCAGCTTGGCCGGGGAACTCCGGGAGCTGTTTTTT.

This clone was counted at least ten times. This rearrangement joins TRBV6-6 to TRBJ1-5, with unresolved D. CDR1 MNHNY and CDR2 SVGAGI come from the germline V gene (reference sequence). CDR3 length: 14 amino acids. With 2 bases removed from V and 6 bases from J, the gap between germline ends came to 11 bases. The CDR3 DNA follows: TGTGCCAGCAGTTACACAGACGCGAGTCAGCCCCAGCATTTT. Amino acid sequence: CASSYTDASQPQHF.

This clone was detected many times. The CDR3 nucleotides are TGCGCCAGCAGGGTTAGCGGGAGCGTTGGAGATACGCAGTATTTT. Amino acids: CASRVSGSVGDTQYF. The chain joins TRBV5-1 to TRBJ2-3; 9 bases align to TRBD2. V was pared by 5 bases and J by 5 bases, with 9 bases of the junction left unmatched. Germline lookup yields CDR1 SGHRS and CDR2 YFSETQ. The CDR3 runs 15 residues.

This clone has ten or more counts. In the same sample, other DNA sequences code for this CDR3. This chain joins TRBV28 and TRBJ1-1; 7 bases are shared with TRBD1. Germline V gives CDR1 MDHEN, CDR2 SYDVKM. This CDR3 region has 14 residues. Trimming at V came to 5 bases and at J to 5 bases, leaving 8 bases not matched to a gene. The CDR3 coding sequence is TGTGCCAGCAGTAAACAGGGGCTGGGGACTGAAGCTTTCTTT. Translation gives CASSKQGLGTEAFF.

This clone was seen at least ten times. This chain links TRBV5-1 with TRBJ2-5; 7 nucleotides agree with TRBD1. The trim removed 0 bases at V and 3 bases at J, leaving 11 bases unmatched. Germline CDR1 SGHRS, CDR2 YFSETQ. CDR3 length: 17 residues. The CDR3 DNA sequence: TGCGCCAGCAGCTTGGCCGCACAGGGGCTGGGCAAAGAGACCCAGTACTTC. It specifies CASSLAAQGLGKETQYF.

The sample holds many counts of this clone. This chain connects TRBV29-1 to TRBJ1-1; tentative D call: TRBD1 (6 bases). Germline CDR1 reads SQVTM; CDR2 reads ANQGSEA. The CDR3 is 14 amino acids. V gave up 6 bases and J gave up 2 bases, with 16 bases separating them. CDR3 in amino acids: CSVASGTTNTEAFF. CDR3 coding DNA: TGCAGCGTGGCCTCCGGGACAACTAACACTGAAGCTTTCTTT.

This clone was detected ten times or more. The V call is TRBV28, the J call TRBJ2-7, with D unresolved. Germline CDR1 MDHEN, CDR2 SYDVKM. The CDR3 is 13 residues long. Between the trimmed V and J ends, which lost 5 bases and 3 bases, there was a span of 11 bases. CDR3: CASSMGRDYEQYF. CDR3 coding DNA: TGTGCCAGCAGTATGGGCAGAGACTACGAGCAGTACTTC.